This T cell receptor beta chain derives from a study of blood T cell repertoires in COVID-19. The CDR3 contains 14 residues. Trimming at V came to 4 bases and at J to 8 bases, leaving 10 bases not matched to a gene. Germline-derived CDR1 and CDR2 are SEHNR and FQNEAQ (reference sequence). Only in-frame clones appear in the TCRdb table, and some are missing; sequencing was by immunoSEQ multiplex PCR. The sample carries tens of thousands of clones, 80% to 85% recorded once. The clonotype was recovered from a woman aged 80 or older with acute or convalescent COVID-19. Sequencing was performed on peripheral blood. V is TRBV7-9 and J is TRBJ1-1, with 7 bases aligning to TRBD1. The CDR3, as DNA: TGTGCCAGCAGCTCCCGGACAGGCGGCGAGGAAGCTTTCTTT. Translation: CASSSRTGGEEAFF.